The 13 T cell receptor beta chains in this list originate from one sample, sequenced in a study of CD8+ T cells in alopecia areata. This sample's treatment: oral pan-JAK inhibitor, 5-10 mg twice daily. Sequencing relied on a cDNA template that was reverse transcribed from extracted RNA. Data came from immunoSEQ multiplex PCR; TCRdb stores just in-frame clones and leaves some out. The sample yields 150,000 to 200,000 clones, roughly 66% seen once. The sample in question was CD4+ T cells sorted from blood, obtained at week 24, from a patient treated with tofacitinib. The receptor source for this set is a human donor with alopecia areata.

The chain employs TRBV6-6 and TRBJ1-5; D is undetermined. Trimming cost V 5 bases and J 3 bases, with 11 bases left between them. Germline loops: CDR1 MNHNY, CDR2 SVGAGI (reference sequence). CDR3 length: 14 residues. In DNA form, the CDR3 reads TGTGCCAGCAGTCCTACGGCGGACAATCAGCCCCAGCATTTT. Protein product: CASSPTADNQPQHF.

This clone was observed a handful of times. V is TRBV5-1 and J is TRBJ2-3, with D unclear. In germline, CDR1 is SGHRS, CDR2 YFSETQ. The CDR3 has 14 amino acids. Trimming stripped 5 bases from V and 1 base from J, with 11 bases between. The CDR3: CASRSTGGTDTQYF. The CDR3 DNA sequence: TGCGCCAGCAGATCTACCGGAGGCACAGATACGCAGTATTTT. Full variable domain (outside the CDR3, taken from reference TRBV5-1 and TRBJ2-3): KAGVTQTPRYLIKTRGQQVTLSCSPISGHRSVSWYQQTPGQGLQFLFEYFSETQRNKGNFPGRFSGRQFSNSRSEMNVSTLELGDSALYLCASRSTGGTDTQYFGPGTRLTVL.

The chain uses TRBV30 and TRBJ2-2, with TRBD1 identical over 7 bases. The CDR3 runs to 13 residues. V was clipped by 4 bases and J by 10 bases; unmatched bases: 9. Germline V gene data show CDR1 as GTSNPN and CDR2 as SVGIG (reference sequence). The CDR3 loop is CAWNLQGWEELFF. Written as DNA, the CDR3 is TGTGCCTGGAACTTACAGGGGTGGGAGGAGCTGTTTTTT.

This chain uses TRBV30 with TRBJ1-1, with 7 bases that match TRBD1. Germline V gene sequence: CDR1 GTSNPN, CDR2 SVGIG (reference sequence). With 6 bases clipped from V and 0 bases from J, the junction kept 4 bases outside the gene matches. There are 13 residues in the CDR3. The CDR3 DNA reads as TGTGCCTGCCAGACAGGGCTGAACACTGAAGCTTTCTTT. It yields the protein CACQTGLNTEAFF.

This clone was seen more than once but under ten times. V usage is TRBV11-2 and J usage is TRBJ2-3, with TRBD1 identical over 7 bases. The germline CDR1 and CDR2 sequences are SGHAT and FQNNGV. V was pared by 5 bases and J by 2 bases, with 10 bases of the junction left unmatched. The CDR3 extends over 16 amino acids. The CDR3 reads CASSAPTGTFTDTQYF. Written as DNA, the CDR3 is TGTGCCAGCAGCGCCCCGACAGGGACCTTCACAGATACGCAGTATTTT. Drawing the rest from reference TRBV11-2 and TRBJ2-3, the complete variable domain is EAGVAQSPRYKIIEKRQSVAFWCNPISGHATLYWYQQILGQGPKLLIQFQNNGVVDDSQLPKDRFSAERLKGVDSTLKIQPAKLEDSAVYLCASSAPTGTFTDTQYFGPGTRLTVL.

The gene calls are TRBV29-1 and TRBJ2-2; TRBD2 is a possible D gene (6 bases). The CDR3 extends over 14 amino acids. From germline, CDR1 is SQVTM and CDR2 ANQGSEA. Trimming cost V 5 bases and J 1 base, with 11 bases left between them. The CDR3, as DNA: TGCAGCGTTAGATGGCGGGAGAACACCGGGGAGCTGTTTTTT. Translation gives CSVRWRENTGELFF.

The sample holds a few counts of this clone. This chain uses TRBV29-1 with TRBJ2-7; perhaps D is TRBD1 or TRBD2 (6 bases each). Germline assignment: CDR1 SQVTM and CDR2 ANQGSEA. Trimming removed 4 bases at V and 4 bases at J, with 14 bases between. This CDR3 region has 13 residues. The CDR3 here is CSVGAGEAYEQYF. The CDR3 coding sequence is TGCAGCGTTGGGGCAGGGGAGGCGTACGAGCAGTACTTC.

Only a few counts were recorded for this clone. This rearrangement joins TRBV4-3 to TRBJ1-1; D unresolved. The V end lost 0 bases, the J end lost 1 base, and 15 bases lay between the germline ends. The CDR3 is made up of 17 amino acids. The germline V gene encodes CDR1 LGHNA and CDR2 YSLEER. The CDR3: CASSQDRMWVGNTEAFF. The CDR3 DNA reads TGCGCCAGCAGCCAAGATAGGATGTGGGTGGGGAACACTGAAGCTTTCTTT.

The chain is built from TRBV29-1 and TRBJ2-3, with TRBD1 identical over 9 bases. The junction had 8 bases not matched to a gene; V was cut back by 6 bases and J by 4 bases. Germline CDR1 reads SQVTM; CDR2 reads ANQGSEA. CDR3 size: 14 residues. Here the CDR3 reads CSVGQGPGPDTQYF. CDR3 bases: TGCAGCGTCGGACAGGGGCCGGGTCCAGATACGCAGTATTTT.

The genes are TRBV15 and TRBJ1-2, with TRBD1 matching over 7 bases. V trimming: 1 base; J trimming: 3 bases; junction bases outside the gene matches: 2. In germline, CDR1 is LNHNV, CDR2 YYDKDF (reference sequence). The CDR3 extends over 14 amino acids. CDR3 nucleotides: TGTGCCACCAGCAGAGCCCAGGGGGACTATGGCTACACCTTC. Protein sequence: CATSRAQGDYGYTF.

V is TRBV6-6 and J is TRBJ2-2; no reliable D call. The V end was cut by 8 bases, the J end by 6 bases, with 13 bases between. This CDR3 is built from 13 residues. Germline V gene sequence: CDR1 MNHNY, CDR2 SVGAGI (reference sequence). For the CDR3, the DNA is TGTGCCAGCGTTAGTTCGTCCGCCGGGGAGCTGTTTTTT. It yields the protein CASVSSSAGELFF.

This chain connects TRBV29-1 to TRBJ1-2, with a possible D match to TRBD1 (6 bases). CDR1 is SQVTM and CDR2 is ANQGSEA in the germline V gene. The CDR3 sequence is 11 residues long. The V and J ends lost 6 bases and 7 bases respectively, with 12 bases between them. This chain's CDR3 is CSVRGQGGYTF. CDR3 in DNA: TGCAGCGTGCGGGGGCAGGGTGGCTACACCTTC.

The J gene is TRBJ1-2, the V gene TRBV29-1; maybe TRBD1 (6 bases). The V end was cut by 7 bases, the J end by 7 bases, with 16 bases between. There are 12 residues in the CDR3. CDR1 and CDR2 from the germline V gene are SQVTM and ANQGSEA. In DNA, the CDR3 is TGCAGCGAAAGAAAGGGGGTGACTGGCTACACCTTC. Translation gives CSERKGVTGYTF.